This TCR beta chain was identified during a study of blood T cell repertoires in COVID-19 (dated by TCRdb to about 2020). At the level of the whole study: The collaborator samples originated in the United States, Italy and Spain and spanned the acute and convalescent phases of COVID-19. The material from the prospective study consisted of cDNA or gDNA derived from T cells, B-cell-depleted T cells, or PBMCs. Samples came from the ongoing ImmuneRACE study (first 160 participants) plus 1,254 subjects from 6 global collaborators. Sample metadata almost always included a de-identified subject ID, COVID-19 status, age in years and sex. Where available, HLA class I and class II types were obtained from metadata supplied by the sample provider rather than from assay-based typing. The repertoires were released in a freely available public database meant as a resource for research on the immune response to SARS-CoV-2. Subjects who had been exposed to COVID-19, were actively infected with it, or had recovered from it provided the deeply sampled blood TCRbeta repertoires that made up the dataset. General study outcomes and caveats: The quantity of clinical and demographic metadata differed by source and by participant and was supplied without curation.

From the cysteine through the phenylalanine, the CDR3 covers 14 amino acids. Only the CDR3 part of the read is kept: 42 bases, read in frame from the first base. The germline V gene supplies CDR1 SGHVS and CDR2 FQNEAQ. V lost 1 base and J lost 0 bases; the stretch between them is 6 bases long. TCRbeta CDR3 regions were amplified from genomic DNA by means of the immunoSEQ Assay, a bias-controlled multiplex PCR. The original methods were these. Within the assay, amplification of reference gene primers was used to estimate how many nucleated cells each sample contained. To quantify the absolute abundance of each unique TCRbeta CDR3 rearrangement, sequence reads were collapsed and filtered. For each sample, productive Simpson clonality was calculated as the square root of Simpson's diversity index over productive rearrangements. TCRdb obtained this table from immuneACCESS and retained in-frame rearrangements with V and J assigned. These tables miss some clones; where compared with another copy, unresolved V genes account for less than half of the shortfall, and the remainder is unexplained. From that table come the V and J calls and clone size; the DNA was used to work out D and trimming. This sample comprises 330,000 or so clones, over 80% of them detected only once. Together, the top ten hold approximately 10% of the sample.

One collaborating source in Seattle enrolled patients while the patients were actively infected and followed the patients over time throughout the course of disease. The collaborating institutions used their own protocols to collect whole blood in K2EDTA tubes. For TCRbeta analysis, collaborators shipped samples as frozen whole blood, isolated PBMCs, or DNA extracted from either of those sample types. Comment on this clone: Its specific antigen is unknown. No base-level quality is on record; no much larger clone is a single base apart.

Material for sequencing was peripheral blood. This receptor was identified in a man aged 25-45 years with COVID-19, enrolled during active disease. The chain couples TRBV7-8 to TRBJ1-1; the D gene remains uncertain. The CDR3 region has the sequence CASSLVEMNTEAFF. The DNA reads TGTGCCAGCAGCTTAGTAGAGATGAACACTGAAGCTTTCTTT.